This T cell receptor beta chain was sequenced for a study of cytomegalovirus exposure and HLA in healthy donors. Study-wide background: In a later analysis, it was reported that the roughly 120 validation repertoires had been produced on the same platform as the 500 to 850 repertoires belonging to the first cohort.

For this clone: As yet, its antigen is unknown.

The repertoire was sequenced with immunoSEQ multiplex PCR; TCRdb's copy has only in-frame clones and lacks some. The table includes some 86,000 clones, over 85% detected once. The germline V and J ends were trimmed by 1 base and 6 bases, with 7 bases remaining between them. This CDR3 has 13 amino acids. Germline-derived CDR1 and CDR2 are SGHRS and YFSETQ. Study-wide findings and caveats: Associated with cytomegalovirus, according to the listing, were 150 to 200 TCR beta chains. Rare TCR sequences predominated, though certain public TCRs were found in many donors.

This sequence originates from a woman in her 30s in good health and CMV-seronegative. Sequencing used PBMCs. The chain uses TRBV5-1 and TRBJ2-2; perhaps TRBD1 as D (6 bases). CDR3 sequence (DNA): TGCGCCAGCAGCTTGACAGGGCCCGGGGAGCTGTTTTTT. Its translation is CASSLTGPGELFF.